These 8 T cell receptor beta chains were sequenced from one sample in a study of blood T cells in healthy people across ages. It was with a sample-barcoded 5' primer and a J-beta primer mix that a second PCR of roughly 6 to 12 cycles was run. TCRdb processed the 5' RACE reads anew with MiXCR; each CDR3 protein has one entry. The table includes 1.8 million or so distinct CDR3 sequences, 39% detected once. Specimen: blood. The receptors shown here come from a human donor in good health.

The chain carries TRBV7-8 and TRBJ2-1; 8 nucleotides match TRBD1. From germline, CDR1 is SGHVS and CDR2 FQNEAQ. After removal of 2 bases from V and 2 bases from J, the junction contained 5 bases not matched to a gene. This CDR3 is 16 amino acids long. Here the CDR3 DNA reads TGTGCCAGCAGCTTAATGGGACAGGCGACCTACAATGAGCAGTTCTTC. Amino acid sequence: CASSLMGQATYNEQFF.

J is TRBJ1-2 and V is TRBV14; D not resolved. This CDR3 region has 11 residues. Trimming removed 10 bases from V and 8 bases from J, with 14 bases in between. The V gene's germline CDR1 is SGHDN and CDR2 FVKESK. CDR3 in DNA: TGTGCCATAGGGTGGCCGCGGGGCTACACCTTC. This sequence encodes CAIGWPRGYTF.

Concerning this clonotype: A much larger clone sits a single nucleotide away, making a read error possible. The chain couples TRBV29-1 to TRBJ2-1; D unclear. Germline values: CDR1 SQVTM, CDR2 ANQGSEA. The CDR3 covers 16 residues. The CDR3 DNA sequence: TGCAGCGTTAAGAGAGGCGGCGCCAGCTCCTACAATGGGCAGTTCTTC. It codes for CSVKRGGASSYNGQFF.

Note on this clonotype: One end of the junction varies from germline; a read error may be responsible. The chain couples TRBV2 to TRBJ2-5, with 12 bases that match TRBD1. The DNA end is a closer match to TRBJ2-7, so the J assignment may be wrong. CDR1 SNHLY and CDR2 FYNNEI come from the germline V gene. The CDR3 runs to 14 residues. The CDR3 is CASSPGTGGREQYF. In DNA form, the CDR3 reads TGCGCCAGCAGCCCAGGGACAGGGGGCCGCGAGCAGTACTTC.

This clonotype came up a few times. This chain's CDR3 is CASSFEVRGYTF. The CDR3 coding sequence is TGTGCCAGCAGCTTCGAGGTTCGAGGCTACACCTTC. The chain links TRBV7-9 to TRBJ1-2; D ambiguous. The CDR3 has 12 residues. V dropped 3 bases and J dropped 8 bases, with 10 bases sitting between them. Per the germline V gene, CDR1 is SEHNR and CDR2 is FQNEAQ (reference sequence).

On this clonotype: Mismatch with germline at one junction end may stem from a read error. The chain carries TRBV7-8 and TRBJ1-6; TRBD1 aligns across 7 bases. Germline-derived CDR1 and CDR2 are SGHVS and FQNEAQ. The CDR3 has 17 amino acids. CDR3 loop: CAISLGGGASQYSPLHF. CDR3 sequence (DNA): TGTGCCATCAGCTTAGGAGGGGGCGCTTCCCAATATTCACCCCTCCACTTT.

This clonotype was detected only a few times. The genes are TRBV12-3 or TRBV12-4 and TRBJ1-4; weak D call: TRBD1 (5 bases). V lost 5 bases, J lost 11 bases, and 21 bases lay in between. The length of the CDR3 is 15 residues. DNA of the CDR3: TGTGCCAGCAGTCCGGCCGGGACGTACCCTCTCAAACTGTTTTTT. Its translation is CASSPAGTYPLKLFF.

The CDR3 DNA sequence: TGTGCCAGCGGTCGGCAGGGACTCTATGGCTACACCTTC. Its protein product is CASGRQGLYGYTF. The genes are TRBV6-5 and TRBJ1-2, with D possibly being TRBD1 (5 bases). Trimming removed 8 bases from V and 4 bases from J, with 14 bases in between. Germline V gene data show CDR1 as MNHEY and CDR2 as SVGAGI. The length of the CDR3 is 13 residues.